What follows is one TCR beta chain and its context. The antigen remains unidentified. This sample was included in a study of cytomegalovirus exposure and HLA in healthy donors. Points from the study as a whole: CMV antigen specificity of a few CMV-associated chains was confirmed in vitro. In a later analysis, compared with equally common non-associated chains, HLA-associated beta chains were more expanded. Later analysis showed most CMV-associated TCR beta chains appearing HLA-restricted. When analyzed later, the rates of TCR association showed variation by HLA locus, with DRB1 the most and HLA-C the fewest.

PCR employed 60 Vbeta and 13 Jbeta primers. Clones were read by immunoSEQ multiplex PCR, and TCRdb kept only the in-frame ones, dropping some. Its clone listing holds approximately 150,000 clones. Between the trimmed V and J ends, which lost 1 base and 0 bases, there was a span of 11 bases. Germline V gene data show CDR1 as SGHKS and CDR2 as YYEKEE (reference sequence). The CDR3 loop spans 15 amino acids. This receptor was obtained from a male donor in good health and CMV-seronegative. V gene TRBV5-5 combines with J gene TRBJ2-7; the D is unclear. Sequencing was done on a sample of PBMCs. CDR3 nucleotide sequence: TGTGCCAGCAGCTTGCCCCCCCGGAGCTCCTACGAGCAGTACTTC. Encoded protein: CASSLPPRSSYEQYF.